The 17 T cell receptor beta chains given below trace back to one sample, sequenced in a study of shared clonotypes between healthy human individuals. TCRdb keeps only in-frame clones here, not all; method: immunoSEQ multiplex PCR. The sample includes 1.4 million or so clones, approximately 98.5% of them seen just once. Material: naive CD4+ T cells sorted from blood. The subset denotes: CD45RA+ positively selected. Receptor source: a young man in good health.

The chain has TRBV6-5 and TRBJ2-6, with 7 nucleotides matching TRBD1. CDR1 is MNHEY and CDR2 is SVGAGI in the germline V gene. The CDR3 consists of 16 residues. The J segment lost 4 bases and the V segment lost 1 base, leaving 4 bases of the junction unmatched. The CDR3: CASSYFTGVGANVLTF. The CDR3 DNA reads as TGTGCCAGCAGTTACTTCACAGGGGTCGGGGCCAACGTCCTGACTTTC.

The gene calls are TRBV6-5 and TRBJ2-7, with D uncertain. CDR1 is MNHEY, CDR2 SVGAGI, per germline. CDR3 length equals 12 residues. With 5 bases removed from V and 2 bases from J, the gap between germline ends came to 7 bases. The CDR3 loop reads CASSSYTYEQYF. Here the CDR3 DNA reads TGTGCCAGCAGTAGCTATACCTACGAGCAGTACTTC.

The chain is built from TRBV4-1 and TRBJ2-1, with TRBD2 as a possible D gene (5 bases). Looked up from germline, CDR1 is MGHRA and CDR2 is YSYEKL. Deletions cut 2 bases from V and 1 base from J, with 15 bases between. The length of the CDR3 is 17 residues. The CDR3 coding sequence is TGCGCCAGCAGCCAAATGGTAAGAGGGAGTTCCTACAATGAGCAGTTCTTC. It codes for CASSQMVRGSSYNEQFF.

The rearrangement uses TRBV7-2 and TRBJ2-7; possibly TRBD1 or TRBD2 for D (5 bases each). The CDR3 has 14 amino acids. Trimming cost V 5 bases and J 5 bases, with 16 bases left between them. Germline V gene data show CDR1 as SGHTA and CDR2 as FQGNSA. The CDR3 DNA sequence: TGTGCCAGCAGCCCAGCCGCAGGGAGCAACGAGCAGTACTTC. It specifies CASSPAAGSNEQYF.

The chain combines TRBV5-1 with TRBJ2-6; 9 bases line up with TRBD1. The CDR3 is 17 residues long. Germline lookup yields CDR1 SGHRS and CDR2 YFSETQ. V lost 4 bases to trimming and J lost 0 bases; unmatched junction nucleotides: 5. The chain's CDR3 is CASSPGTGPSGANVLTF. The CDR3 bases are TGCGCCAGCAGCCCCGGGACAGGGCCCTCTGGGGCCAACGTCCTGACTTTC.

The chain joins TRBV6-5 to TRBJ2-1; tentative D call: TRBD2 (5 bases). The CDR3 extends over 13 amino acids. CDR1 and CDR2 (germline): MNHEY, SVGAGI. Trimming took off 6 bases at V and 15 bases at J, with 21 bases between the two ends. The CDR3 reads CASREEASLRRFF. The CDR3 bases are TGTGCCAGCAGGGAAGAGGCTAGCCTAAGGCGGTTCTTC.

The chain joins TRBV5-1 to TRBJ2-2, with TRBD2 matching over 7 bases. Germline V gene lookup returns CDR1 SGHRS and CDR2 YFSETQ. Losses at the gene ends were 2 bases for V and 7 bases for J; bases not matched to a gene: 5. The CDR3 extends over 14 amino acids. CDR3 bases: TGCGCCAGCAGCTTCAGCGGGACGGGCGGGGAGCTGTTTTTT. Translated: CASSFSGTGGELFF. The full variable domain, in which reference TRBV5-1 and TRBJ2-2 provide the parts outside the CDR3, is KAGVTQTPRYLIKTRGQQVTLSCSPISGHRSVSWYQQTPGQGLQFLFEYFSETQRNKGNFPGRFSGRQFSNSRSEMNVSTLELGDSALYLCASSFSGTGGELFFGEGSRLTVL.

This chain joins TRBV6-4 and TRBJ2-7; TRBD1 matches at 10 bases. With V trimmed by 7 bases and J by 3 bases, 12 bases remained unmatched. Per the germline V gene, CDR1 is MRHNA and CDR2 is SNTAGT. CDR3 length equals 16 residues. DNA of the CDR3: TGTGCCAGCAAGACTTTGACAGGGGGCGATGGCTACGAGCAGTACTTC. Translated, it gives CASKTLTGGDGYEQYF.

The chain couples TRBV19 to TRBJ1-4; D is possibly TRBD1 (5 bases). The germline gives CDR1 LNHDA, CDR2 SQIVND (reference sequence). Trimming left V 7 bases short and J 4 bases short, with 10 bases between. The CDR3 is 13 residues long. CDR3 sequence reads: CASTGPYNEKLFF. CDR3 nucleotides: TGTGCCAGTACAGGGCCGTATAATGAAAAACTGTTTTTT.

CDR3: CASRYGSLGGDQYF. CDR3 in DNA: TGCGCCAGCAGGTACGGGTCCTTAGGTGGAGACCAGTACTTC. The chain joins TRBV5-1 to TRBJ2-5; no firm D call. The V end lost 5 bases, the J end lost 10 bases, and 21 bases lay between the germline ends. CDR3 length: 14 residues. Germline-derived CDR1 and CDR2 are SGHRS and YFSETQ.

The chain has TRBV4-1 and TRBJ2-2; TRBD2 matches 9 bases. This CDR3 spans 15 amino acids. Germline-derived CDR1 and CDR2 are MGHRA and YSYEKL. The V and J ends lost 4 bases and 0 bases, in that order; junction bases with no gene match: 0. This CDR3 is CASSPSGTNTGELFF. CDR3 nucleotide sequence: TGCGCCAGCAGCCCTAGCGGGACGAACACCGGGGAGCTGTTTTTT.

CDR3 sequence reads: CASSQVGLAGATDTQYF. The CDR3 region has the DNA TGCGCCAGCAGCCAGGTTGGACTAGCGGGAGCCACAGATACGCAGTATTTT. The chain couples TRBV4-3 to TRBJ2-3, with TRBD2 identical over 13 bases. CDR3 size: 17 residues. V shed 3 bases, J shed 2 bases, and the junction held 5 bases outside the gene matches. Per the germline V gene, CDR1 is LGHNA and CDR2 is YSLEER.

The chain uses TRBV11-2 and TRBJ1-4; D not certain. Germline CDR1 is SGHAT and CDR2 is FQNNGV. This CDR3 region has 12 residues. V shed 1 base and J shed 11 bases, with 8 bases lying between them. The CDR3 sequence is CASSLVVGKLFF. CDR3 in DNA: TGTGCCAGCAGCTTAGTCGTGGGGAAACTGTTTTTT.

V and J are TRBV6-5 and TRBJ2-7, with D tentatively TRBD1 (5 bases). The CDR3 totals 12 residues. CDR1 and CDR2 (germline): MNHEY, SVGAGI. V dropped 5 bases and J dropped 6 bases, with 11 bases sitting between them. In DNA, the CDR3 is TGTGCCAGCAGTCAAACAGGTGTCGAGCAGTACTTC. Protein sequence: CASSQTGVEQYF.

The rearrangement uses TRBV6-1 and TRBJ1-1; D is unclear. In germline, CDR1 is MNHNS, CDR2 SASEGT. V lost 10 bases, J lost 1 base, and 10 bases lay in between. The CDR3 length is 12 residues. The CDR3 nucleotides read TGTGCCACCTCGTACTGGAACACTGAAGCTTTCTTT. This sequence encodes CATSYWNTEAFF.

The chain combines TRBV27 with TRBJ2-1, with 9 bases that match TRBD2. The CDR3 contains 15 residues. CDR1 is MNHEY, CDR2 SMNVEV, per germline (reference sequence). V shed 4 bases, J shed 3 bases, and the junction held 4 bases outside the gene matches. The CDR3 DNA reads TGTGCCAGCAGTTCTATAGCGGGAGACTACAATGAGCAGTTCTTC. It codes for CASSSIAGDYNEQFF.

J is TRBJ2-6 and V is TRBV5-5; D remains unclear. This CDR3 is built from 12 residues. The germline V and J ends were trimmed by 4 bases and 9 bases, with 8 bases remaining between them. Looked up from germline, CDR1 is SGHKS and CDR2 is YYEKEE (reference sequence). CDR3 sequence reads: CASSPDFNVLTF. The CDR3 DNA is TGTGCCAGCAGCCCCGATTTCAACGTCCTGACTTTC.